Listed here is a single T cell receptor beta chain. Its antigen remains unidentified. V dropped 6 bases and J dropped 0; count of bases not matched to a gene: 13. Germline lookup yields CDR1 MNHEY and CDR2 SVGEGT. This CDR3 comprises 18 residues. Both TRBC1 and TRBC2 were covered by a beta constant-region primer of two equimolar oligonucleotides. The ligated cDNA underwent four PCR rounds using SP2 and nested alpha and beta constant-region primers. Ligation attached a single-stranded oligonucleotide with a 12-nucleotide UMI and the SP2 primer to the cDNA 3' end. TCRdb redid the calling of the UMI-ligation and nested PCR reads with MiXCR, one entry per CDR3 protein. The data contain 130,000 or so distinct CDR3 sequences, 36% of them singletons. These data are taken from a study of naive and memory T cell subsets. Study-wide results and caveats: There was no ground truth to check naive and memory subset results. In naive cells, over 85% of TCR sequences were seen only once.

Specimen: central memory CD4+ T cells from blood. The TCR originated in a human donor in good health. The chain links TRBV6-2 or TRBV6-3 to TRBJ2-7; 11 nucleotides line up with TRBD2. The DNA for the CDR3 is TGTGCCAGCAGCTCCCCACGGCTAGCGGGGGGAAGCTCCTACGAGCAGTACTTC. This gives the protein CASSSPRLAGGSSYEQYF.